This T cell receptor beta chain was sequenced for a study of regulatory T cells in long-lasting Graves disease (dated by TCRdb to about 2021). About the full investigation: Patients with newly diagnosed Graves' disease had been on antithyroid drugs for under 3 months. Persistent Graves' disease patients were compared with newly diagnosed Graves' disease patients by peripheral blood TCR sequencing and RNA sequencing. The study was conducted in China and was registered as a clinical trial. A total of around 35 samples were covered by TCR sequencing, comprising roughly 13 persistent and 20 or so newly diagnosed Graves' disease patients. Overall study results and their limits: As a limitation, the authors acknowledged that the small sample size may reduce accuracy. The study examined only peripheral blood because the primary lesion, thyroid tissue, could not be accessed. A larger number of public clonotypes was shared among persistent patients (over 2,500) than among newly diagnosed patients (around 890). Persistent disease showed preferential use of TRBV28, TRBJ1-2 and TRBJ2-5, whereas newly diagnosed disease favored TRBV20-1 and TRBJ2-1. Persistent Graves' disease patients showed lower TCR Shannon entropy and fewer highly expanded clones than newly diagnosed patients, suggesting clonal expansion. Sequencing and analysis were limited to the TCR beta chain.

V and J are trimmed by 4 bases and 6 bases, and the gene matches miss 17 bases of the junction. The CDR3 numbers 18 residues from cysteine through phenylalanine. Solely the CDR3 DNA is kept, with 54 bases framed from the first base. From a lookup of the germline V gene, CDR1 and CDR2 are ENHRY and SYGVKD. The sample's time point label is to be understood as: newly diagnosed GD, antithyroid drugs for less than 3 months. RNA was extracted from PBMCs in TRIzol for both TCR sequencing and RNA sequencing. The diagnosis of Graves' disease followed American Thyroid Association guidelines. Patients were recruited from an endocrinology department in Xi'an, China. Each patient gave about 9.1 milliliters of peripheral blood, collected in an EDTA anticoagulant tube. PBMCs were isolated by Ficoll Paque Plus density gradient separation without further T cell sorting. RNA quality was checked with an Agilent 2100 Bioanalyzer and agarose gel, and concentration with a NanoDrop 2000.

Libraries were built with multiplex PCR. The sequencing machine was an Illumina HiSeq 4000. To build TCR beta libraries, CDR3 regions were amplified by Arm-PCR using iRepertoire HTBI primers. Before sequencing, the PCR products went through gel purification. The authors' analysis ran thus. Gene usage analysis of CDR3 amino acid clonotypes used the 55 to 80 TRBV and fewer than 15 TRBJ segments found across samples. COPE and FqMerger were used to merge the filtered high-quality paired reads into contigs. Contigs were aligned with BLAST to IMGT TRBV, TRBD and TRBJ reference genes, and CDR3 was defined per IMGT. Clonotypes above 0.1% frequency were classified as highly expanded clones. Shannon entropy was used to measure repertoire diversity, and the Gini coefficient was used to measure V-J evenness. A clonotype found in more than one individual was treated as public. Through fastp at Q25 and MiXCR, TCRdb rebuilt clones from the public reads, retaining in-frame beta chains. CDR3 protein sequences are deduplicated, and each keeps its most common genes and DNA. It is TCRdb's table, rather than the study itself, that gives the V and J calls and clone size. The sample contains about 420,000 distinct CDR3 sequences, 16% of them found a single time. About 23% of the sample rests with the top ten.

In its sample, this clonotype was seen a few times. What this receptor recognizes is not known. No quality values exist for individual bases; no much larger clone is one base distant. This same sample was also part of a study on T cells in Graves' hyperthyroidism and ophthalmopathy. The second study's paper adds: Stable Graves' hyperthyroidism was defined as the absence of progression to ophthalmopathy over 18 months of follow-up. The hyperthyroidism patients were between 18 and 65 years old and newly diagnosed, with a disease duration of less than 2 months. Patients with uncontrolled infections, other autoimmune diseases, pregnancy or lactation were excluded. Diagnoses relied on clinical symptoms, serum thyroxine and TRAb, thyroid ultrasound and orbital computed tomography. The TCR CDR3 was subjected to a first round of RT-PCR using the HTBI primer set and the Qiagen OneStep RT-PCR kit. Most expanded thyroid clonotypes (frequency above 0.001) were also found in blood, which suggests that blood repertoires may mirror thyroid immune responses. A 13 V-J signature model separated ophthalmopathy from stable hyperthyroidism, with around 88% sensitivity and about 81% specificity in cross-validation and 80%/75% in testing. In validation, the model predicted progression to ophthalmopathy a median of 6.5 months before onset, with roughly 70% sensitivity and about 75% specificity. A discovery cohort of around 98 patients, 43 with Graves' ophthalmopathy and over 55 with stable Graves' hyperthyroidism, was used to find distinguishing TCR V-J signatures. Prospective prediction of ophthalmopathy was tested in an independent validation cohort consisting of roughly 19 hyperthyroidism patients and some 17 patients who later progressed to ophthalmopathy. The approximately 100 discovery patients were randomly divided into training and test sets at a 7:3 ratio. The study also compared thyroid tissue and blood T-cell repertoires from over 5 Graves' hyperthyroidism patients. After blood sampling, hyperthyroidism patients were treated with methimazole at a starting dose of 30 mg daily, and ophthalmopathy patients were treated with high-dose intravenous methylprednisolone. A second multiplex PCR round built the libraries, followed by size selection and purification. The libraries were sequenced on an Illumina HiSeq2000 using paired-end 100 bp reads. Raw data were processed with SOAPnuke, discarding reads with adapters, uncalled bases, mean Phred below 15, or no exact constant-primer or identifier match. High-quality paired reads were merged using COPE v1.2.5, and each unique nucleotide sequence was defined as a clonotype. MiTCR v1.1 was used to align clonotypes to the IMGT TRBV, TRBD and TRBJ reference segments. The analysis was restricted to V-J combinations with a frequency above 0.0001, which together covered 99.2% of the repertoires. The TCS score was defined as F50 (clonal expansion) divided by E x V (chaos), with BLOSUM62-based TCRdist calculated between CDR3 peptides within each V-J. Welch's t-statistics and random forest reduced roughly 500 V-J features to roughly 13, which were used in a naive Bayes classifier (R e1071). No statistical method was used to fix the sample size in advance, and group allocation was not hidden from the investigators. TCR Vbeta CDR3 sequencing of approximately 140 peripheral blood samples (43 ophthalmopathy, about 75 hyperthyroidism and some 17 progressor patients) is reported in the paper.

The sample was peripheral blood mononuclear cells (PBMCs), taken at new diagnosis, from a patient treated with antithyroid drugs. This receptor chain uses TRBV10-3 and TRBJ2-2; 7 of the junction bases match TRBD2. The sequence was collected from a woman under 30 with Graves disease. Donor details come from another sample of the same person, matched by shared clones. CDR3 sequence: CAISVRTLSGKTSGELFF. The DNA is TGTGCCATCAGTGTAAGGACACTAAGCGGGAAAACCTCCGGGGAGCTGTTTTTT.